The clone carrying this T cell receptor beta chain was seen a handful of times. No antigen is known for it. DNA at 200 ng, around 30,000 T cell genomes, went into sorted-subset replicate PCRs. TCRdb's copy holds only in-frame clones and misses some; the assay was immunoSEQ multiplex PCR. This sample has 2.3 million or so clones, with approximately 93% found just once. This sample was included in a study of shared clonotypes between healthy human individuals. The study, taken as a whole, reports: Clonotypes not shared had lower generation probabilities than those common to all four donors. Since donors were few, the genetic and exposure-history diversity represented was limited. Clonotypes that were shared across four donors made up approximately 5% of naive CD4 clonotypes.

Per germline, CDR1 SGDLS and CDR2 YYNGEE. This CDR3 contains 14 residues. With 0 bases removed from V and 4 bases from J, the gap between germline ends came to 7 bases. The material sequenced was naive CD4+ T cells from PBMCs. Regarding subset: CD45RA+ positively selected. The chain recombines TRBV9 with TRBJ2-2; D is undetermined. The source of this sequence is a man aged 18 to 29 in good health. Some clones in this sample may be carry-over from other donors' samples. The CDR3 here is CASSVVPGTGELFF. CDR3 nucleotides: TGTGCCAGCAGCGTAGTTCCGGGCACCGGGGAGCTGTTTTTT.